Listed here are 21 T cell receptor beta chains from one sample, sequenced in a study of CD8+ T cells in alopecia areata. Extracted RNA was reverse transcribed into cDNA, the sequencing template. Sequenced by immunoSEQ multiplex PCR; TCRdb stores in-frame clones only, minus some. The sample consists of 150,000 to 200,000 clones, roughly three fifths of them appearing once. Sample treatment: oral pan-JAK inhibitor, 5-10 mg twice daily. Sequences were derived from CD4+ T cells sorted from blood, sampled between weeks 49 and 50, from a patient treated with tofacitinib. The receptors shown here come from a human donor with alopecia areata.

This chain uses TRBV27 with TRBJ2-2; the D is unclear. Trimming removed 3 bases from V and 4 bases from J, with 9 bases in between. Looked up from germline, CDR1 is MNHEY and CDR2 is SMNVEV (reference sequence). The CDR3 contains 14 residues. The CDR3 region has the DNA TGTGCCAGCAGTTTGTCAAGAGGCACCGGGGAGCTGTTTTTT. Amino acid sequence: CASSLSRGTGELFF.

This chain uses TRBV2 with TRBJ2-6, with D possibly TRBD2 on 6 matching bases. Trimming took 8 bases from V and 4 from J, leaving 15 bases between them. This CDR3 has 15 amino acids. From germline, CDR1 is SNHLY and CDR2 FYNNEI. CDR3 protein: CASRIRESGANVLTF. The CDR3 coding sequence is TGTGCCAGCCGTATCCGGGAGTCCGGGGCCAACGTCCTGACTTTC.

The count of this clone is one. J is TRBJ2-3 and V is TRBV4-3; 11 bases fit TRBD2. J lost 6 bases, V lost 1 base, and 3 bases had no gene match. This CDR3 has 15 amino acids. Germline CDR1 and CDR2: LGHNA and YSLEER. CDR3 DNA sequence: TGCGCCAGCAGCCAAGCTAGCGGGGGGAGCGATACGCAGTATTTT. Translating gives CASSQASGGSDTQYF.

The rearrangement uses TRBV5-1 and TRBJ2-4; unclear D gene. The CDR3 extends over 13 amino acids. The ends were cut back, 4 bases at V and 5 bases at J, with 10 bases in the middle. Germline V CDR1 and CDR2: SGHRS, YFSETQ. The CDR3 spells CASSPGLENIQYF. DNA of the CDR3: TGCGCCAGCAGCCCCGGCCTGGAAAACATTCAGTACTTC.

This clone was counted only a few times. Other DNA sequences of this sample code for an identical CDR3. The chain carries TRBV7-2 and TRBJ2-5; D is uncertain. Germline values: CDR1 SGHTA, CDR2 FQGNSA. Trimming cost V 3 bases and J 4 bases, with 6 bases left between them. The CDR3 runs to 12 residues. For the CDR3, the DNA is TGTGCCAGCAGCTTTTCCCGAGAGACCCAGTACTTC. Translating gives CASSFSRETQYF.

This sequence joins TRBV2 and TRBJ2-3; D perhaps matches TRBD1 (5 bases). From germline, CDR1 is SNHLY and CDR2 FYNNEI. Trimming removed 6 bases at V and 14 bases at J, with 15 bases between. The CDR3 contains 11 residues. The CDR3 nucleotides are TGTGCCAGCAGCGGACATTACGTGGTGTATTTT. Amino acid sequence: CASSGHYVVYF.

The V and J genes are TRBV30 and TRBJ2-1, with 9 bases identical to TRBD2. Germline V gives CDR1 GTSNPN, CDR2 SVGIG (reference sequence). This CDR3 has 14 residues. The ends lost 4 bases at V and 3 bases at J; junction bases unmatched: 4. CDR3: CAWKTSGSYNEQFF. CDR3 nucleotides: TGTGCCTGGAAGACTAGCGGCAGCTACAATGAGCAGTTCTTC.

The genes are TRBV5-1 and TRBJ1-1; D remains ambiguous. Deletions cut 4 bases from V and 0 bases from J, with 7 bases between. The CDR3 loop spans 13 amino acids. Germline V gene sequence: CDR1 SGHRS, CDR2 YFSETQ. CDR3 residues: CASSSGMNTEAFF. The DNA for the CDR3 is TGCGCCAGCAGCAGCGGGATGAACACTGAAGCTTTCTTT.

The chain uses TRBV29-1 and TRBJ1-4; a possible D gene is TRBD1 (6 bases). With 6 bases removed from V and 4 bases from J, the gap between germline ends came to 12 bases. The germline CDR1 and CDR2 sequences are SQVTM and ANQGSEA. This CDR3 is built from 13 residues. The CDR3 sequence is CSVARGRNEKLFF. As DNA, the CDR3 is TGCAGCGTAGCCCGGGGGCGTAATGAAAAACTGTTTTTT.

This clone was counted between two and nine times. V and J are TRBV18 and TRBJ1-5; weak D call: TRBD1 (5 bases). The CDR3 loop spans 14 amino acids. Germline V gene data show CDR1 as KGHSH and CDR2 as LQKENI. V lost 3 bases and J 5 bases, leaving 11 bases between the germline ends. CDR3 DNA: TGTGCCAGCTCACCGGGGGACTTACATCAGCCCCAGCATTTT. Amino acids: CASSPGDLHQPQHF.

The V call is TRBV25-1, the J call TRBJ1-4; D is undetermined. The V end was cut by 5 bases, the J end by 7 bases, with 20 bases between. The CDR3 spans 16 residues. Germline CDR1 MGHDK, CDR2 SYGVNS. CDR3 nucleotide sequence: TGTGCCAGCAGTAAACCCGCGGGCCGAAGCGGTGAAAAACTGTTTTTT. It yields the protein CASSKPAGRSGEKLFF.

The chain has TRBV4-3 and TRBJ2-3; possibly TRBD1 or TRBD2 for D (5 bases each). Trimming removed 2 bases from V and 10 bases from J, with 16 bases in between. CDR3 length equals 14 residues. Germline V gives CDR1 LGHNA, CDR2 YSLEER. The CDR3 DNA follows: TGCGCCAGCAGCCAACCCAATGAGAGGGGTTCGCAGTATTTT. Its protein is CASSQPNERGSQYF.

V is TRBV7-9 and J is TRBJ1-2; D not resolved. The CDR3 length is 13 residues. Germline values: CDR1 SEHNR, CDR2 FQNEAQ (reference sequence). V was clipped by 1 base and J by 6 bases, with 9 bases between them. In DNA form, the CDR3 reads TGTGCCAGCAGCTTAGGGGAGCCACATGGCTACACCTTC. Protein: CASSLGEPHGYTF.

This clone was counted a single time. The rearrangement joins TRBV5-6 to TRBJ1-1; the D is unclear. CDR1 and CDR2 (germline): SGHDT, YYEEEE. The CDR3 is 11 residues long. V lost 3 bases and J 10 bases, leaving 10 bases between the germline ends. CDR3 in DNA: TGTGCCAGCAGCTCACACACGGGAGCTTTCTTT. Residues: CASSSHTGAFF.

This clone was counted between two and nine times. The gene calls are TRBV30 and TRBJ1-1; no reliable D call. CDR3 length equals 11 residues. V was pared by 2 bases and J by 9 bases, with 10 bases between. The germline gives CDR1 GTSNPN, CDR2 SVGIG (reference sequence). In nucleotides, the CDR3 is TGTGCCTGGAGTCAAGGGATTAAAGCTTTCTTT. The encoded protein is CAWSQGIKAFF.

This clone was observed a few times. V is TRBV19 and J is TRBJ1-3; tentatively, D is TRBD1 (5 bases). The CDR3 spans 13 residues. Between the trimmed V and J ends, which lost 8 bases and 0 bases, there was a span of 8 bases. CDR1 LNHDA and CDR2 SQIVND come from the germline V gene (reference sequence). CDR3 bases: TGTGCCAGTTCGACAGTCTCTGGAAACACCATATATTTT. Protein sequence: CASSTVSGNTIYF. Complete variable domain (other parts from reference TRBV19 and TRBJ1-3): DGGITQSPKYLFRKEGQNVTLSCEQNLNHDAMYWYRQDPGQGLRLIYYSQIVNDFQKGDIAEGYSVSREKKESFPLTVTSAQKNPTAFYLCASSTVSGNTIYFGEGSWLTVV.

V is TRBV29-1 and J is TRBJ1-1; D is undetermined. Germline V CDR1 and CDR2: SQVTM, ANQGSEA. This CDR3 has 11 residues. V was shortened by 0 bases and J by 6 bases, with 5 bases between the two germline ends. The CDR3 sequence is CSVEDRPEAFF. DNA of the CDR3: TGCAGCGTTGAAGATCGCCCTGAAGCTTTCTTT.

V gene TRBV5-1 combines with J gene TRBJ2-5, with 9 bases fitting TRBD1. This CDR3 spans 15 amino acids. In germline, CDR1 is SGHRS, CDR2 YFSETQ. The V gene end was trimmed by 3 bases and the J gene end by 2 bases; junction bases not matched to a gene: 5. The CDR3 DNA reads TGCGCCAGCAGCTCGATCGGGACAGGGCAAGAGACCCAGTACTTC. Translation: CASSSIGTGQETQYF.

This clone has just a few counts. This sequence joins TRBV23-1 and TRBJ2-1; 9 nucleotides agree with TRBD1. TRBV23-1 is flagged as an ORF with uncertain function. V lost 8 bases to trimming and J lost 6 bases; unmatched junction nucleotides: 5. There are 13 residues in the CDR3. The CDR3 region is CASRQTGGNEQFF. The CDR3 nucleotides are TGCGCCAGCCGCCAGACAGGGGGCAATGAGCAGTTCTTC.

CDR3 loop: CSAWTSPKTADTQYF. CDR3 in DNA: TGCAGCGCCTGGACTAGCCCTAAGACGGCGGATACGCAGTATTTT. The chain is built from TRBV29-1 and TRBJ2-3; 8 bases fit TRBD2. The CDR3 length is 15 residues. Per germline, CDR1 SQVTM and CDR2 ANQGSEA. With 7 bases clipped from V and 6 bases from J, the junction kept 15 bases outside the gene matches.

V is TRBV5-1 and J is TRBJ2-3; 7 nucleotides agree with TRBD1. J gave up 4 bases and V 8 bases, and 7 bases lay outside the gene matches. Germline assignment: CDR1 SGHRS and CDR2 YFSETQ. The CDR3 covers 13 residues. The chain's CDR3 is CASSTGTADTQYF. The CDR3 coding sequence is TGCGCCAGTTCGACAGGGACAGCAGATACGCAGTATTTT.